This entry lists 31 T cell receptor beta chains sequenced from one sample in a study of technical replicates of blood from a handful of donors. The repertoire was sequenced with immunoSEQ multiplex PCR; TCRdb's copy has only in-frame clones and lacks some. The data show about 73,000 clones, 93% seen once. The sample was T cells isolated from PBMCs. These receptors came from a human donor in good health.

The chain has TRBV11-2 and TRBJ2-7, with 7 nucleotides matching TRBD2. The length of the CDR3 is 14 residues. The germline gives CDR1 SGHAT, CDR2 FQNNGV. Trimming took 5 bases from V and 2 from J; bases not matched to a gene: 6. The CDR3 loop reads CASSPGLTAYEQYF. The DNA for the CDR3 is TGTGCCAGCAGCCCGGGACTAACAGCCTACGAGCAGTACTTC.

The gene calls are TRBV7-2 and TRBJ1-4, with TRBD1 matching over 8 bases. Trimming at V came to 5 bases and at J to 6 bases, leaving 11 bases not matched to a gene. The CDR3 has 16 residues. CDR1 and CDR2 from the germline V gene are SGHTA and FQGNSA. CDR3 DNA: TGTGCCAGCAGCACAGCCCCGGGACAGGCCTATGAAAAACTGTTTTTT. The encoded protein is CASSTAPGQAYEKLFF.

V is TRBV19 and J is TRBJ2-2, with D possibly TRBD1 on 5 matching bases. The V end was cut by 4 bases, the J end by 4 bases, with 16 bases between. Germline loops: CDR1 LNHDA, CDR2 SQIVND (reference sequence). This CDR3 has 16 amino acids. For the CDR3, the DNA is TGTGCCAGTAGTACTGAATGGGGCGCAATCACCGGGGAGCTGTTTTTT. Translation: CASSTEWGAITGELFF. The full variable domain, its missing parts supplied by reference TRBV19 and TRBJ2-2, is DGGITQSPKYLFRKEGQNVTLSCEQNLNHDAMYWYRQDPGQGLRLIYYSQIVNDFQKGDIAEGYSVSREKKESFPLTVTSAQKNPTAFYLCASSTEWGAITGELFFGEGSRLTVL.

This chain uses TRBV28 with TRBJ1-4, with D perhaps matching TRBD1 (5 bases). This CDR3 region has 13 residues. CDR1 is MDHEN and CDR2 is SYDVKM in the germline V gene. V was trimmed by 6 bases and J by 7 bases, leaving 12 bases between them. The CDR3 spells CASSDSLSEKLFF. The DNA for the CDR3 is TGTGCCAGCAGCGACAGCCTAAGTGAAAAACTGTTTTTT.

The rearrangement links TRBV6-6 to TRBJ2-1, with 8 bases identical to TRBD2. J was trimmed by 5 bases and V by 5 bases; bases with no gene match: 5. CDR1 and CDR2 from the germline V gene are MNHNY and SVGAGI (reference sequence). The length of the CDR3 is 14 residues. The DNA of the CDR3 is TGTGCCAGCAGTCCTGTTAGCGGGGACAATGAGCAGTTCTTC. This codes for CASSPVSGDNEQFF.

The CDR3 DNA is TGTGCCAGCAGCCGGACAGTCCTCATGAACACTGAAGCTTTCTTT. Translated: CASSRTVLMNTEAFF. This chain links TRBV6-5 with TRBJ1-1; the D gene is possibly TRBD1 (6 bases). CDR1 MNHEY and CDR2 SVGAGI come from the germline V gene. Trimming took 6 bases from V and 0 from J, leaving 14 bases between them. The CDR3 contains 15 residues.

This chain joins TRBV11-3 and TRBJ2-3, with D tentatively TRBD1 (7 bases). CDR3 length: 14 residues. The V end was cut by 4 bases, the J end by 4 bases, with 12 bases between. Germline CDR1 is SGHNT and CDR2 is YENEEA. CDR3 DNA: TGTGCCAGCAGCTCCGACAGGGAGGCAGATACGCAGTATTTT. Its protein is CASSSDREADTQYF.

This chain connects TRBV11-3 to TRBJ1-6; D unclear. V shed 0 bases and J shed 7 bases, with 4 bases lying between them. The CDR3 has 13 residues. Germline V gene lookup returns CDR1 SGHNT and CDR2 YENEEA. This chain's CDR3 is CASSLESNSPLHF. Here the CDR3 DNA reads TGTGCCAGCAGCTTAGAATCGAATTCACCCCTCCACTTT.

The V call is TRBV6-6, the J call TRBJ1-5; D remains unclear. The CDR3 extends over 12 amino acids. The ends were cut back, 6 bases at V and 8 bases at J, with 11 bases in the middle. From germline, CDR1 is MNHNY and CDR2 SVGAGI (reference sequence). The CDR3 spells CASRIGTEPQHF. For the CDR3, the DNA is TGTGCCAGCAGGATCGGTACGGAGCCCCAGCATTTT.

This chain uses TRBV7-2 with TRBJ2-7, with D unclear. Trimming removed 1 base from V and 4 bases from J, with 14 bases in between. The CDR3 loop spans 15 amino acids. In germline, CDR1 is SGHTA, CDR2 FQGNSA. The CDR3 reads CASSLEFSPRYEQYF. CDR3 sequence (DNA): TGTGCCAGCAGCTTAGAGTTCTCCCCTCGGTACGAGCAGTACTTC. Full variable domain (rest looked up from reference TRBV7-2 and TRBJ2-7): GAGVSQSPSNKVTEKGKDVELRCDPISGHTALYWYRQSLGQGLEFLIYFQGNSAPDKSGLPSDRFSAERTGGSVSTLTIQRTQQEDSAVYLCASSLEFSPRYEQYFGPGTRLTVT.

This chain joins TRBV28 and TRBJ1-6; D is perhaps TRBD1 (6 bases). The CDR3 has 13 residues. Looked up from germline, CDR1 is MDHEN and CDR2 is SYDVKM. The CDR3 nucleotides read TGTACAACGAGGGACACCCTAGATTCACCCCTCCACTTT. Translated, it gives CTTRDTLDSPLHF.

The gene calls are TRBV2 and TRBJ1-1; 8 bases are a match to TRBD1. CDR1 and CDR2 from the germline V gene are SNHLY and FYNNEI. The CDR3 covers 14 residues. The trim removed 7 bases at V and 5 bases at J, leaving 9 bases unmatched. As DNA, the CDR3 is TGTGCCAGCACCGAAGACAGGGGAAGGACTGAAGCTTTCTTT. Translation: CASTEDRGRTEAFF.

This chain connects TRBV5-1 to TRBJ2-7, with 8 positions matching TRBD2. Germline V gene lookup returns CDR1 SGHRS and CDR2 YFSETQ. This CDR3 has 15 residues. J was trimmed by 0 bases and V by 5 bases; bases with no gene match: 7. The CDR3 nucleotides read TGCGCCAGCAGTGCTAGCGGGCGTAACTCCTACGAGCAGTACTTC. Translated: CASSASGRNSYEQYF.

This sequence joins TRBV10-3 and TRBJ1-1; tentative D call: TRBD1 (6 bases). The V gene's germline CDR1 is ENHRY and CDR2 SYGVKD. The CDR3 extends over 14 amino acids. Trimming left V 0 bases short and J 8 bases short, with 13 bases between. The CDR3 loop is CAISESTGIEEAFF. Here the CDR3 DNA reads TGTGCCATCAGTGAGTCAACAGGGATTGAGGAAGCTTTCTTT.

V usage is TRBV2 and J usage is TRBJ2-5; TRBD1 agrees at 8 bases. The CDR3 has 14 amino acids. V trimming: 5 bases; J trimming: 2 bases; junction bases outside the gene matches: 4. Germline assignment: CDR1 SNHLY and CDR2 FYNNEI. Here the CDR3 DNA reads TGTGCCAGCAGTCGGTACAGGGGGCAAGAGACCCAGTACTTC. It is translated as CASSRYRGQETQYF.

This clone was seen once. The V gene is TRBV6-6, the J gene TRBJ1-1, with TRBD1 matching 8 bases. The CDR3 runs 14 residues. CDR1 and CDR2 (germline): MNHNY, SVGAGI (reference sequence). V trimming: 6 bases; J trimming: 7 bases; junction bases outside the gene matches: 10. CDR3 in DNA: TGTGCCAGCAGGGGGGGACAGGCGGGAAATGAAGCTTTCTTT. This encodes CASRGGQAGNEAFF.

The rearrangement joins TRBV27 to TRBJ2-2, with 11 bases identical to TRBD1. Trimming at V came to 6 bases and at J to 8 bases, leaving 20 bases not matched to a gene. Germline values: CDR1 MNHEY, CDR2 SMNVEV (reference sequence). The CDR3 consists of 19 residues. The CDR3 bases are TGTGCCAGCAGCCCCAAAAGGACAGGGGGCCGGATTGGTAGTGGGGAGCTGTTTTTT. Encoded protein: CASSPKRTGGRIGSGELFF.

The V gene is TRBV7-8, the J gene TRBJ1-1, with TRBD1 matching 8 bases. Germline V gene data show CDR1 as SGHVS and CDR2 as FQNEAQ. This CDR3 is 17 amino acids long. With 5 bases clipped from V and 3 bases from J, the junction kept 14 bases outside the gene matches. DNA for the CDR3: TGTGCCAGCAGCCAGGGGGCTCGCAAGGGATCCCACACTGAAGCTTTCTTT. Residues: CASSQGARKGSHTEAFF.

This chain joins TRBV4-1 and TRBJ2-6; the match to TRBD1 covers 7 bases. CDR1 MGHRA and CDR2 YSYEKL come from the germline V gene. The J segment lost 18 bases and the V segment lost 4 bases, leaving 12 bases of the junction unmatched. This CDR3 comprises 13 residues. The CDR3 loop reads CASSPLPTGEETF. In DNA, the CDR3 is TGCGCCAGCAGCCCCCTACCTACAGGGGAAGAGACTTTC.

A word on this clone: A junction boundary mismatches the germline segment, possibly from a read error. The rearrangement uses TRBV7-7 and TRBJ2-7, with D perhaps matching TRBD1 (6 bases). The CDR3 has 15 amino acids. Germline V gene lookup returns CDR1 SSHAT and CDR2 FNYEAQ (reference sequence). The CDR3 protein is CASSQDPTGSYEQYF. DNA for the CDR3: TGTGCTAGCAGCCAGGACCCGACAGGATCCTACGAGCAGTACTTC.

This clone appeared a single time. The CDR3 DNA reads TGTGCCAGCAGTTTACTAGGGGGCGGGAGGGCCCATGAGCAGTTCTTC. Protein: CASSLLGGGRAHEQFF. The V and J genes are TRBV27 and TRBJ2-1; 9 bases are shared with TRBD2. The CDR3 spans 16 residues. CDR1 and CDR2 (germline): MNHEY, SMNVEV (reference sequence). V lost 2 bases, J lost 8 bases, and 10 bases stayed unmatched.

This clone was seen just once. The J gene is TRBJ2-7, the V gene TRBV15, with D maybe TRBD1 (6 bases). The germline CDR1 and CDR2 sequences are LNHNV and YYDKDF (reference sequence). Trimming left V 3 bases short and J 3 bases short, with 12 bases between. The CDR3 consists of 14 residues. CDR3 in amino acids: CATSSRDTIYEQYF. As DNA, the CDR3 is TGTGCCACCAGCAGCCGGGACACAATCTACGAGCAGTACTTC.

The gene calls are TRBV9 and TRBJ2-1; 10 bases match TRBD2. V shed 1 base, J shed 10 bases, and the junction held 17 bases outside the gene matches. The CDR3 has 18 residues. From germline, CDR1 is SGDLS and CDR2 YYNGEE. The CDR3 sequence is CASSVPLGGLAAPLEQFF. The CDR3 DNA reads as TGTGCCAGCAGCGTACCTCTTGGAGGACTAGCGGCTCCCTTGGAGCAGTTCTTC.

The rearrangement uses TRBV10-1 and TRBJ2-7; TRBD1 agrees at 8 bases. The ends lost 0 bases at V and 1 base at J; junction bases unmatched: 5. Germline CDR1 reads WNHNN; CDR2 reads SYGVQD (reference sequence). This CDR3 region has 16 residues. CDR3 protein: CASSESRQGRSYEQYF. CDR3 DNA: TGCGCCAGCAGTGAGTCGAGACAGGGGAGGTCCTACGAGCAGTACTTC.

V and J are TRBV15 and TRBJ2-1, with a tentative D call TRBD1 (6 bases). V lost 6 bases, J lost 3 bases, and 9 bases lay in between. CDR1 and CDR2 from the germline V gene are LNHNV and YYDKDF (reference sequence). This CDR3 is 13 amino acids long. The CDR3 DNA sequence: TGTGCCACCAGACAGGGTTTCTACAATGAGCAGTTCTTC. Protein product: CATRQGFYNEQFF. The full variable domain, its missing parts supplied by reference TRBV15 and TRBJ2-1, is DAMVIQNPRYQVTQFGKPVTLSCSQTLNHNVMYWYQQKSSQAPKLLFHYYDKDFNNEADTPDNFQSRRPNTSFCFLDIRSPGLGDTAMYLCATRQGFYNEQFFGPGTRLTVL.

The chain has TRBV10-3 and TRBJ1-5; no reliable D call. Germline values: CDR1 ENHRY, CDR2 SYGVKD. The length of the CDR3 is 13 residues. The germline V and J ends were trimmed by 2 bases and 5 bases, with 7 bases remaining between them. CDR3 bases: TGTGCCATCAGTGAGGGCTCTCATCAGCCCCAGCATTTT. Translating gives CAISEGSHQPQHF.

The chain employs TRBV2 and TRBJ2-5, with D possibly TRBD1 on 6 matching bases. This CDR3 is built from 13 residues. The V end was cut by 4 bases, the J end by 4 bases, with 10 bases between. Germline CDR1 SNHLY, CDR2 FYNNEI. CDR3 nucleotide sequence: TGTGCCAGCAGTGTACAGGGTCGAGAGACCCAGTACTTC. Translated: CASSVQGRETQYF.

The chain recombines TRBV7-8 with TRBJ1-2, with 8 bases identical to TRBD1. The germline V gene encodes CDR1 SGHVS and CDR2 FQNEAQ. V gave up 1 base and J gave up 4 bases; unmatched junction bases: 8. The CDR3 covers 16 residues. CDR3: CASSLVPQGAGYGYTF. For the CDR3, the DNA is TGTGCCAGCAGCTTAGTCCCCCAGGGGGCTGGCTATGGCTACACCTTC.

The V call is TRBV5-4, the J call TRBJ1-1; tentative D call: TRBD1 (6 bases). The CDR3 runs 13 residues. The V gene lost 3 bases and the J gene lost 5 bases, with 11 bases spanning the gap. Germline-derived CDR1 and CDR2 are SGHNT and YYREEE (reference sequence). The CDR3 is CASSSTGGTEAFF. In DNA, the CDR3 is TGTGCCAGCAGCTCGACAGGTGGAACTGAAGCTTTCTTT.

The table lists this clone with a few counts. The rearrangement joins TRBV30 to TRBJ1-1, with a possible D match to TRBD1 (6 bases). CDR1 and CDR2 (germline): GTSNPN, SVGIG (reference sequence). CDR3 length: 13 amino acids. Trimming pared 5 bases from V and 4 bases from J, leaving 14 bases between. The CDR3 DNA follows: TGTGCCTGGCGTATATCAGGGGCCACTGAAGCTTTCTTT. Its translation: CAWRISGATEAFF.

The V and J genes are TRBV13 and TRBJ1-1; D call uncertain. Trimming cost V 5 bases and J 5 bases, with 18 bases left between them. This CDR3 contains 15 residues. In germline, CDR1 is PRHDT, CDR2 FYEKMQ (reference sequence). CDR3 DNA: TGTGCCAGCAGCCCCAACTCGGGATTCACGACTGAAGCTTTCTTT. This translates into CASSPNSGFTTEAFF.